This passage covers 8 T cell receptor beta chains from one sample sequenced in a study of Ad26.COV2.S vaccination and SARS-CoV-2 variants. Assay: immunoSEQ multiplex PCR; the TCRdb copy retains only in-frame clones and omits some. The repertoire has roughly 700,000 clones, around 89% of them found once; the top ten carry about 1.5%. Documented treatment: around 19 received Ad26.COV2.S at low or high dose, single or two shots; about 5 received placebo; per-sample allocation not given. After the first vaccine or placebo injection, samples were drawn on day 63. The material was peripheral blood, obtained in a trial of Ad26.COV2.S vaccine versus placebo. These receptor sequences come from a person aged 18-65 years who received the Ad26.COV2.S COVID-19 vaccine or a placebo.

The gene calls are TRBV10-3 and TRBJ2-3, with 12 nucleotides matching TRBD2. V gave up 2 bases and J gave up 3 bases; unmatched junction bases: 3. Germline V gives CDR1 ENHRY, CDR2 SYGVKD. This CDR3 has 16 amino acids. The CDR3 reads CAISEPTSGRTDTQYF. In DNA form, the CDR3 reads TGTGCCATCAGTGAGCCGACTAGCGGGAGAACAGATACGCAGTATTTT.

V and J are TRBV19 and TRBJ1-1; maybe TRBD1 (5 bases). This CDR3 has 14 residues. In germline, CDR1 is LNHDA, CDR2 SQIVND (reference sequence). Trimming took off 4 bases at V and 6 bases at J, with 15 bases between the two ends. CDR3 in amino acids: CASSKPPQGAEAFF. CDR3 nucleotides: TGTGCCAGTAGTAAACCCCCTCAGGGAGCTGAAGCTTTCTTT.

The chain combines TRBV10-3 with TRBJ1-5; TRBD1 is a possible D gene (5 bases). Looked up from germline, CDR1 is ENHRY and CDR2 is SYGVKD. This CDR3 has 14 residues. V lost 0 bases and J lost 2, with 5 bases in between. The CDR3 DNA is TGTGCCATCAGTGAGTCGGGGGGCAATCAGCCCCAGCATTTT. Translating gives CAISESGGNQPQHF.

The V call is TRBV11-2, the J call TRBJ2-7, with 7 bases aligning to TRBD1. Losses at the gene ends were 3 bases for V and 1 base for J; bases not matched to a gene: 6. This CDR3 comprises 15 residues. Germline V gene lookup returns CDR1 SGHAT and CDR2 FQNNGV. CDR3 bases: TGTGCCAGCAGCTTGGGACAGCCCGAGTCCTACGAGCAGTACTTC. It is translated as CASSLGQPESYEQYF.

The chain employs TRBV6-2 or TRBV6-3 and TRBJ1-2; 7 positions match TRBD1. Germline CDR1 and CDR2: MNHEY and SVGEGT. V dropped 0 bases and J dropped 4; count of bases not matched to a gene: 5. The length of the CDR3 is 15 residues. CDR3 nucleotides: TGTGCCAGCAGTTACTCGACAGGGTGGACCTATGGCTACACCTTC. Amino acid sequence: CASSYSTGWTYGYTF.

The rearrangement uses TRBV10-3 and TRBJ2-2; 8 bases align to TRBD1. The CDR3 runs 16 residues. CDR1 is ENHRY and CDR2 is SYGVKD in the germline V gene. V lost 4 bases, J lost 1 base, and 5 bases stayed unmatched. Here the CDR3 reads CAISATGTGNTGELFF. The CDR3 DNA follows: TGTGCCATCAGTGCCACCGGGACAGGGAACACCGGGGAGCTGTTTTTT.

The chain carries TRBV6-5 and TRBJ2-2, with D possibly matching TRBD2 (5 bases). Germline loops: CDR1 MNHEY, CDR2 SVGAGI. V was cut by 2 bases and J by 5 bases, with 15 bases left in between. This CDR3 comprises 16 residues. CDR3 DNA: TGTGCCAGCAGTTACCCGGCGACCCCGGGGACCGGGGAGCTGTTTTTT. It codes for CASSYPATPGTGELFF.

Here the CDR3 DNA reads TGTGCCAGCAGCCCGGACAGGCCTTTAGGGGCCAACGTCCTGACTTTC. Its translation: CASSPDRPLGANVLTF. This chain joins TRBV7-9 and TRBJ2-6, with TRBD1 identical over 7 bases. CDR3 length equals 16 residues. V trimming: 5 bases; J trimming: 4 bases; junction bases outside the gene matches: 8. Germline CDR1 reads SEHNR; CDR2 reads FQNEAQ (reference sequence).